These T cell receptor beta chains were read from a single sample in a study of blood T cells in healthy people across ages. From the 5' RACE reads, TCRdb called clonotypes with MiXCR, one entry per CDR3 protein. This sample has approximately 680,000 distinct CDR3 sequences, with 32% found just once. Sequencing input: blood. The receptor source for this set is an elderly woman in good health. Both conserved end residues are part of each CDR3. Fields, in order: J gene, V gene, D gene, clone size, CDR3 protein, CDR3 DNA. A D gene is named only where the DNA matches it firmly. Expanded clones are given a class, and other clones once, few, many or no size at all.

TRBJ1-1,TRBV20-1,NA,NA,CSARIRENTEAFF,TGCAGTGCTAGAATCAGGGAGAACACTGAAGCTTTCTTT
TRBJ2-1,TRBV7-2,NA,NA,CASSLEVNAEQFF,TGTGCCAGCAGCTTAGAGGTCAACGCTGAGCAGTTCTTC
TRBJ2-5,TRBV11-3,TRBD2,NA,CASSRRFSGGETQYF,TGTGCCAGCAGCCGACGTTTTAGCGGGGGAGAGACCCAGTACTTC
TRBJ2-3,TRBV15,NA,NA,CATSREVTQYF,TGTGCCACCAGCAGAGAAGTTACGCAGTATTTT
TRBJ1-2,TRBV6-1,NA,many,CASSELKDYGYTF,TGTGCCAGCAGTGAACTGAAAGACTATGGCTACACCTTC
TRBJ2-1,TRBV11-2,NA,many,CASSLDFDNEQFF,TGTGCCAGCAGCTTAGATTTTGACAATGAGCAGTTCTTC
TRBJ2-3,TRBV12-3/TRBV12-4,NA,many,CASSRSGGRDTQYF,TGTGCCAGCAGCCGATCTGGGGGGCGCGATACGCAGTATTTT
TRBJ2-1,TRBV11-3,TRBD1,NA,CASSLDGRGPPYNEQFF,TGTGCCAGCAGCTTAGATGGTAGGGGGCCCCCCTACAATGAGCAGTTCTTC
TRBJ2-7,TRBV27,NA,NA,CASSLAGSAGEAQYF,TGTGCCAGCAGTTTGGCAGGGTCAGCAGGGGAGGCCCAGTACTTC
TRBJ1-6,TRBV10-3,TRBD1,many,CAIKQGEKNSPLHF,TGTGCCATCAAACAGGGGGAGAAGAATTCACCCCTCCACTTT
TRBJ2-1,TRBV10-3,TRBD2,many,CAISGLAGPGVFF,TGTGCCATCTCCGGGCTAGCGGGGCCTGGGGTGTTCTTC
TRBJ1-1,TRBV12-3/TRBV12-4,NA,NA,CASSFSGVGAFF,TGTGCCAGCAGTTTTTCGGGGGTTGGAGCTTTCTTT
TRBJ2-5,TRBV5-5,NA,many,CASSWGLKETQYF,TGTGCCAGCAGCTGGGGGTTGAAAGAGACCCAGTACTTC
TRBJ1-1,TRBV5-4,NA,NA,CASSSQGHMNTEAFF,TGTGCCAGCAGCTCCCAGGGCCACATGAACACTGAAGCTTTCTTT
TRBJ1-1,TRBV5-5,NA,few,CASSFSAGWAFF,TGTGCCAGCAGCTTCTCCGCAGGATGGGCTTTCTTT
TRBJ1-6,TRBV6-6,NA,many,CASSTGTSINSPLHF,TGTGCCAGCAGCACGGGGACGTCAATTAATTCACCCCTCCACTTT
TRBJ2-3,TRBV5-1,NA,NA,CASSSSGTDGTDTQYF,TGCGCCAGCAGCTCGAGCGGGACAGACGGCACAGATACGCAGTATTTT
TRBJ2-1,TRBV7-6,TRBD2,many,CASSSSSGGPYNEQFF,TGTGCCAGCAGCTCGTCTAGCGGGGGGCCCTACAATGAGCAGTTCTTC
TRBJ1-5,TRBV5-1,NA,many,CASSLSAGAGSGQPQHF,TGCGCCAGCAGCTTGTCTGCGGGGGCAGGCTCGGGTCAGCCCCAGCATTTT
TRBJ2-5,TRBV9,TRBD1,NA,CTSSVGSGGYQETQYF,TGTACCAGCAGCGTAGGGTCAGGGGGTTACCAAGAGACCCAGTACTTC
TRBJ1-1,TRBV13,TRBD1,many,CASSPRQGANTEAFF,TGTGCCAGCAGCCCCAGACAGGGGGCGAACACTGAAGCTTTCTTT
TRBJ1-1,TRBV6-6,TRBD1,many,CASSYPGQGAGTEAFF,TGTGCCAGCAGTTACCCAGGACAGGGGGCGGGGACTGAAGCTTTCTTT
TRBJ2-7,TRBV20-1,TRBD2,NA,CSARASGSAFYEQYF,TGCAGTGCTAGGGCTAGCGGGAGCGCTTTCTACGAGCAGTACTTC
TRBJ2-1,TRBV2,TRBD2,NA,CASAGSRGGEQFF,TGTGCCAGCGCCGGGTCTAGGGGAGGGGAGCAGTTCTTC
TRBJ2-7,TRBV12-3/TRBV12-4,NA,many,CASSLRASYEQYF,TGTGCCAGCAGTTTAAGGGCATCCTACGAGCAGTACTTC
TRBJ1-5,TRBV20-1,NA,few,CSASLGRVSNQPQHF,TGCAGTGCTAGTTTAGGACGGGTTAGCAATCAGCCCCAGCATTTT
TRBJ2-1,TRBV28,TRBD2,many,CATLWTSGGANEQFF,TGTGCCACCCTATGGACTAGCGGGGGGGCCAATGAGCAGTTCTTC
TRBJ2-3,TRBV7-2,NA,many,CASSLEGGPSTDTQYF,TGTGCCAGCAGCTTAGAGGGGGGGCCCAGCACAGATACGCAGTATTTT
TRBJ2-7,TRBV6-1,NA,NA,CASGLGGSGYEQYF,TGTGCCAGCGGTTTGGGGGGCAGCGGTTACGAGCAGTACTTC
TRBJ2-1,TRBV15,TRBD2,many,CATSTSSGGYNEQFF,TGTGCCACCAGCACCTCTAGCGGGGGGTACAATGAGCAGTTCTTC
TRBJ1-2,TRBV5-1,NA,many,CASSLDGTRAYGYTF,TGCGCCAGCAGCTTGGATGGGACGAGGGCCTATGGCTACACCTTC
TRBJ2-4,TRBV3-1,NA,NA,CASSPNGVENIQYF,TGTGCCAGCAGCCCTAACGGGGTGGAAAACATTCAGTACTTC
TRBJ2-7,TRBV5-1,NA,many,CASREIVGEQYF,TGCGCCAGCAGGGAGATAGTGGGCGAGCAGTACTTC
TRBJ2-6,TRBV5-1,TRBD1,many,CASSFTGAAGANVLTF,TGCGCCAGCAGCTTTACAGGGGCGGCTGGGGCCAACGTCCTGACTTTC
TRBJ2-5,TRBV5-1,NA,NA,CASSLEHQGWETQYF,TGCGCCAGCAGCTTGGAGCATCAGGGCTGGGAGACCCAGTACTTC
TRBJ1-5,TRBV7-2,NA,NA,CASSPFNQPQHF,TGTGCCAGCAGCCCATTCAATCAGCCCCAGCATTTT
TRBJ2-4,TRBV6-2/TRBV6-3,NA,few,CASSQDTPNIQYF,TGTGCCAGCAGTCAAGACACACCAAACATTCAGTACTTC
TRBJ2-1,TRBV5-1,NA,NA,CASRDKAAGSYNEQFF,TGCGCCAGCAGGGATAAAGCGGCCGGCTCCTACAATGAGCAGTTCTTC
TRBJ2-3,TRBV6-2/TRBV6-3,TRBD2,many,CASSWLAGGPLTDTQYF,TGTGCCAGCAGTTGGCTAGCGGGGGGACCCCTCACAGATACGCAGTATTTT
TRBJ1-4,TRBV24-1,NA,NA,CATTGIFPTNEKLFF,TGTGCCACCACCGGCATCTTCCCGACTAATGAAAAACTGTTTTTT
TRBJ2-5,TRBV7-8,NA,many,CASSNPGAGETQYF,TGTGCCAGCAGCAACCCAGGGGCGGGGGAGACCCAGTACTTC
TRBJ1-4,TRBV10-3,TRBD1,NA,CAISEGTGFEKLFF,TGTGCCATCAGTGAAGGGACAGGGTTTGAAAAACTGTTTTTT
TRBJ2-5,TRBV5-1,NA,many,CASSHLETQYF,TGCGCCAGCAGCCACCTAGAGACCCAGTACTTC
TRBJ2-2,TRBV5-1,TRBD2,NA,CASSEGSGNLRVGELFF,TGCGCCAGCAGTGAAGGGAGCGGGAACCTCCGGGTCGGGGAGCTGTTTTTT
TRBJ2-7,TRBV4-1,NA,NA,CASSDRGGKSRYYEQYF,TGCGCCAGCAGCGACCGTGGAGGGAAGTCGCGCTACTACGAGCAGTACTTC
TRBJ2-7,TRBV9,NA,many,CASSPRTHAYEQYF,TGTGCCAGCAGCCCCAGGACGCATGCCTACGAGCAGTACTTC
TRBJ1-2,TRBV30,NA,NA,CAWTFQVGGKPYGYTF,TGTGCCTGGACCTTCCAGGTGGGTGGGAAACCCTATGGCTACACCTTC
TRBJ2-7,TRBV5-1,NA,many,CASSPKGDRPYEQYF,TGCGCCAGCAGCCCGAAAGGGGACCGACCCTACGAGCAGTACTTC
TRBJ2-3,TRBV6-2/TRBV6-3,NA,many,CASSPLNGRLADTQYF,TGTGCCAGCAGTCCCCTTAATGGTCGACTAGCAGATACGCAGTATTTT
TRBJ1-2,TRBV5-4,NA,NA,CASSLMDGYYGYTF,TGTGCCAGCAGCTTAATGGACGGGTACTATGGCTACACCTTC
TRBJ2-3,TRBV6-4,TRBD1,many,CASSARPGGVDTQYF,TGTGCCAGCAGTGCCCGGCCAGGGGGTGTAGATACGCAGTATTTT
TRBJ2-5,TRBV29-1,NA,once,CSVDRAGQETQYF,TGCAGCGTTGATAGGGCAGGACAAGAGACCCAGTACTTC
TRBJ2-1,TRBV12-3/TRBV12-4,NA,many,CASSLKVGYEQFF,TGTGCCAGCAGTTTGAAGGTGGGGTATGAGCAGTTCTTC